Each of the 25 T cell receptor beta chains below was sequenced from the same sample in a study of blood T cell repertoires in COVID-19. TCRdb keeps only in-frame clones here, not all; method: immunoSEQ multiplex PCR. The data hold around 190,000 clones, with around 83% observed a single time. Sequenced sample: peripheral blood. These receptors came from a human donor in a cohort sampled during active COVID-19.

This chain links TRBV5-8 with TRBJ1-2, with TRBD1 identical over 7 bases. Germline V gene data show CDR1 as SGHTS and CDR2 as YDEGEE. The CDR3 extends over 13 amino acids. J was trimmed by 6 bases and V by 2 bases; bases with no gene match: 4. CDR3: CASSFATGHGYTF. For the CDR3, the DNA is TGTGCCAGCAGCTTCGCGACAGGGCATGGCTACACCTTC.

V gene TRBV18 combines with J gene TRBJ2-5; 9 bases match TRBD2. Looked up from germline, CDR1 is KGHSH and CDR2 is LQKENI. The CDR3 covers 15 residues. V lost 6 bases, J lost 0 bases, and 5 bases stayed unmatched. CDR3 in amino acids: CASSPSSGNQETQYF. The CDR3 bases are TGTGCCAGCTCGCCTTCTAGCGGGAACCAAGAGACCCAGTACTTC.

The CDR3 DNA sequence: TGTGCCAGCAGTCCAAACCCAGGGGACCCGAACACTGAAGCTTTCTTT. Its protein product is CASSPNPGDPNTEAFF. The rearrangement links TRBV6-4 to TRBJ1-1; possible D gene TRBD1, 6 bases. Germline V lookup: CDR1 MRHNA, CDR2 SNTAGT. V dropped 5 bases and J dropped 1 base, with 17 bases sitting between them. The CDR3 runs to 16 residues.

This clone was found a few times. The V call is TRBV21-1, the J call TRBJ2-7; the tabulated D call, TRBD1, remains unverified against the DNA. TRBV21-1 is a documented pseudogene. This CDR3 has 15 residues. The CDR3 sequence is CASSKVGTPLYEQYF. The CDR3 DNA reads as TGTGCCAGCAGCAAAGTTGGGACACCGCTCTACGAGCAGTACTTC.

The chain recombines TRBV20-1 with TRBJ2-3; D remains ambiguous. Germline V gene data show CDR1 as DFQATT and CDR2 as SNEGSKA (reference sequence). This CDR3 has 11 amino acids. Trimming took off 6 bases at V and 7 bases at J, with 11 bases between the two ends. CDR3 DNA sequence: TGCAGTGCCGGAGAGTGGAATACGCAGTATTTT. Translated, it gives CSAGEWNTQYF.

The chain couples TRBV4-2 to TRBJ2-1; 14 bases fit TRBD2. J was trimmed by 8 bases and V by 4 bases; bases with no gene match: 4. CDR1 is LGHNA, CDR2 YNFKEQ, per germline. The length of the CDR3 is 15 residues. The CDR3 DNA follows: TGTGCCAGCAGCCTGACTAGCGGGAGGGACGATGAGCAGTTCTTC. Its translation is CASSLTSGRDDEQFF.

The gene calls are TRBV7-2 and TRBJ1-1; 10 bases agree with TRBD1. The V and J ends lost 5 bases and 5 bases, in that order; junction bases with no gene match: 8. The germline V gene has CDR1 SGHTA and CDR2 FQGNSA. The CDR3 spans 15 residues. CDR3 in amino acids: CASSPRQGAGTEAFF. In DNA, the CDR3 is TGTGCCAGCAGCCCCCGACAGGGGGCGGGAACTGAAGCTTTCTTT.

This clone showed up just a few times. The chain employs TRBV5-1 and TRBJ2-2, with 8 bases fitting TRBD2. The CDR3 consists of 16 residues. Per the germline V gene, CDR1 is SGHRS and CDR2 is YFSETQ. Trimming cost V 4 bases and J 1 base; bases outside gene matches: 6. CDR3 bases: TGCGCCAGCAGCCCTTATGGGACTAGGAACACCGGGGAGCTGTTTTTT. This encodes CASSPYGTRNTGELFF.

V gene TRBV4-1 combines with J gene TRBJ1-5, with 10 positions matching TRBD1. This CDR3 is 20 amino acids long. J was trimmed by 0 bases and V by 4 bases; bases with no gene match: 15. CDR1 is MGHRA, CDR2 YSYEKL, per germline. This chain's CDR3 is CASSRESGTGEIYSNQPQHF. In DNA, the CDR3 is TGCGCCAGCAGCCGGGAATCCGGGACAGGGGAAATTTATAGCAATCAGCCCCAGCATTTT.

The gene calls are TRBV2 and TRBJ1-1, with 9 bases lining up with TRBD1. After removal of 8 bases from V and 5 bases from J, the junction contained 9 bases not matched to a gene. This CDR3 region has 14 residues. The V gene's germline CDR1 is SNHLY and CDR2 FYNNEI. CDR3 protein: CASEPGQGFTEAFF. The CDR3 DNA sequence: TGTGCCAGCGAACCGGGACAGGGATTTACTGAAGCTTTCTTT.

The V gene is TRBV6-5, the J gene TRBJ2-1; possibly TRBD2 for D (6 bases). V was cut by 7 bases and J by 10 bases, with 23 bases left in between. CDR1 and CDR2 from the germline V gene are MNHEY and SVGAGI. The CDR3 loop spans 15 amino acids. CDR3 nucleotide sequence: TGTGCCAGCACCGAGTTTAGCGGACTCGGGCACGAGCAGTTCTTC. It codes for CASTEFSGLGHEQFF.

The chain couples TRBV19 to TRBJ1-5, with D unresolved. V lost 2 bases, J lost 7 bases, and 9 bases lay in between. Looked up from germline, CDR1 is LNHDA and CDR2 is SQIVND (reference sequence). This CDR3 comprises 13 residues. The CDR3 sequence: CASSIMGAQPQHF. As DNA, the CDR3 is TGTGCCAGTAGTATAATGGGCGCCCAGCCCCAGCATTTT.

The chain has TRBV18 and TRBJ1-1; 7 nucleotides match TRBD1. The CDR3 contains 14 residues. The V segment lost 5 bases and the J segment 4 bases; nucleotides outside the gene matches: 7. Germline assignment: CDR1 KGHSH and CDR2 LQKENI. The CDR3 region is CASSSNRGGTEAFF. The CDR3 coding sequence is TGTGCCAGCTCAAGTAACAGGGGAGGCACTGAAGCTTTCTTT.

This chain joins TRBV21-1 and TRBJ1-5; TRBD1 is the table's D call and was not checked against the DNA. TRBV21-1 is annotated as a pseudogene. The CDR3 has 16 amino acids. CDR3 coding DNA: TGTGCCAGCAGCGCCTTGACAGGGAAGGACAATCAGCCCCAGCATTTT. It codes for CASSALTGKDNQPQHF.

V and J are TRBV2 and TRBJ1-5; 9 nucleotides agree with TRBD1. Germline CDR1 reads SNHLY; CDR2 reads FYNNEI. This CDR3 spans 16 amino acids. After removal of 6 bases from V and 3 bases from J, the junction contained 9 bases not matched to a gene. The CDR3 DNA is TGTGCCAGCAGCCGGGACAGGGAGTGGGTCAATCAGCCCCAGCATTTT. Its protein is CASSRDREWVNQPQHF.

The chain uses TRBV11-2 and TRBJ2-5; D gene uncertain. Looked up from germline, CDR1 is SGHAT and CDR2 is FQNNGV. This CDR3 contains 15 residues. V was cut by 0 bases and J by 1 base, with 9 bases left in between. The CDR3 DNA sequence: TGTGCCAGCAGCTTAGATCCGGGTTTCCAAGAGACCCAGTACTTC. This sequence encodes CASSLDPGFQETQYF.

This sequence joins TRBV20-1 and TRBJ2-1; 11 bases agree with TRBD2. CDR3 length: 16 residues. J lost 3 bases, V lost 3 bases, and 7 bases had no gene match. The germline gives CDR1 DFQATT, CDR2 SNEGSKA (reference sequence). This CDR3 is CSASRASGGIYNEQFF. The CDR3 DNA follows: TGCAGTGCTAGTAGGGCTAGCGGGGGGATCTACAATGAGCAGTTCTTC.

In DNA form, the CDR3 reads TGTGCCAGCAGCACTAGTGGGACAGGGGACTATGGCTACACCTTC. Translating gives CASSTSGTGDYGYTF. The chain carries TRBV28 and TRBJ1-2; 10 bases match TRBD1. J was trimmed by 3 bases and V by 6 bases; bases with no gene match: 7. CDR3 length equals 15 residues. CDR1 MDHEN and CDR2 SYDVKM come from the germline V gene.

This chain links TRBV4-1 with TRBJ1-6, with D possibly matching TRBD1 (5 bases). Germline V gives CDR1 MGHRA, CDR2 YSYEKL. The CDR3 loop spans 16 amino acids. V lost 0 bases and J 3 bases, leaving 9 bases between the germline ends. Here the CDR3 reads CASSQDWGFYNSPLHF. The CDR3 DNA sequence: TGCGCCAGCAGCCAAGATTGGGGCTTCTATAATTCACCCCTCCACTTT.

The J gene is TRBJ2-3, the V gene TRBV10-1, with 11 bases identical to TRBD2. The CDR3 sequence is 16 residues long. Germline assignment: CDR1 WNHNN and CDR2 SYGVQD (reference sequence). V lost 8 bases and J lost 0; bases outside the gene matches: 7. The CDR3 region has the DNA TGCGCCAGCGCACTAGCGGGAGAGCTGAGCACAGATACGCAGTATTTT. Translated, it gives CASALAGELSTDTQYF.

This clone came up a few times. The chain couples TRBV28 to TRBJ1-5; D is perhaps TRBD1 (5 bases). Trimming pared 4 bases from V and 2 bases from J, leaving 21 bases between. CDR1 and CDR2 (germline): MDHEN, SYDVKM. The CDR3 is 18 residues long. Written as DNA, the CDR3 is TGTGCCAGCAGTTCCCTCCCGGGAGAGGGACGGGGCAATCAGCCCCAGCATTTT. This sequence encodes CASSSLPGEGRGNQPQHF.

This clone was detected many times. This chain links TRBV3-1 (or the pseudogene TRBV3-2) with TRBJ2-7; the D gene is possibly TRBD2 (7 bases). Germline CDR1 LGHDT, CDR2 YNNKEL (reference sequence). The ends were cut back, 4 bases at V and 2 bases at J, with 15 bases in the middle. This CDR3 is 15 amino acids long. The CDR3 sequence: CASSPVWGGTYEQYF. The CDR3 DNA reads TGTGCCAGCAGCCCAGTTTGGGGGGGCACCTACGAGCAGTACTTC.

The chain recombines TRBV6-5 with TRBJ2-7; unclear D gene. Between the trimmed V and J ends, which lost 1 base and 3 bases, there was a span of 10 bases. There are 14 residues in the CDR3. Germline CDR1 and CDR2: MNHEY and SVGAGI. In nucleotides, the CDR3 is TGTGCCAGCAGTTACTTAAACAGTGGCTACGAGCAGTACTTC. Protein product: CASSYLNSGYEQYF.

The rearrangement joins TRBV6-5 to TRBJ1-5, with D perhaps matching TRBD1 (6 bases). The CDR3 spans 14 residues. Germline CDR1 MNHEY, CDR2 SVGAGI. Trimming stripped 5 bases from V and 7 bases from J, with 15 bases between. CDR3 sequence (DNA): TGTGCCAGCAGTCTAACTACAGGGATACAGCCCCAGCATTTT. Encoded protein: CASSLTTGIQPQHF.

The rearrangement joins TRBV2 to TRBJ2-7; D is unresolved. This CDR3 is built from 14 residues. Germline CDR1 reads SNHLY; CDR2 reads FYNNEI. V was pared by 2 bases and J by 0 bases, with 8 bases between. This CDR3 is CASSELPSSYEQYF. The CDR3 DNA is TGTGCCAGCAGTGAACTCCCTAGCTCCTACGAGCAGTACTTC.